The T cell receptor beta chain under discussion was sequenced for a study of blood T cell repertoires in COVID-19. Study in general: The United States, Italy and Spain provided the acute and convalescent COVID-19 samples.

Authors' analysis steps: Researchers report that nucleated cell counts were estimated from reference gene primer amplification. TCRdb's copy holds only in-frame clones and misses some; the assay was immunoSEQ multiplex PCR. V and J calls and clone size are given by that table; D and trimming were obtained from the DNA. The sample includes approximately 140,000 clones, more than 80% of them seen just once. This CDR3 comprises 17 residues. Germline assignment: CDR1 KGHSH and CDR2 LQKENI. Between the trimmed V and J ends, which lost 3 bases and 0 bases, there was a span of 15 bases. The specimen was peripheral blood. This sequence originates from a man in his sixties or seventies with acute or convalescent COVID-19. J is TRBJ1-3 and V is TRBV18, with a possible D match to TRBD1 (6 bases). CDR3 DNA: TGTGCCAGCTCACCTGAGACAGGACCCTTCTCTGGAAACACCATATATTTT. It specifies CASSPETGPFSGNTIYF.